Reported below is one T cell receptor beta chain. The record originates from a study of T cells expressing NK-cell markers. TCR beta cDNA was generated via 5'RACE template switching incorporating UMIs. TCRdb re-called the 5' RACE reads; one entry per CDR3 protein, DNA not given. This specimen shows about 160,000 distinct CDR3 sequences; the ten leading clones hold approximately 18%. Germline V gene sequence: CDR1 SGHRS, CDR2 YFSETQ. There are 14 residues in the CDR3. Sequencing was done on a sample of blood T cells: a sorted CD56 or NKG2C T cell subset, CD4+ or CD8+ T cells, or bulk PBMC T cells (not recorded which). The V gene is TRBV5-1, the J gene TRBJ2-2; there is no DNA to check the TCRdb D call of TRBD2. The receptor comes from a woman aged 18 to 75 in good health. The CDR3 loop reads CASTTSKGTGELFF.